This T cell receptor beta chain is drawn from a study of blood T cell repertoires in COVID-19. Study background: Some COVID-19 samples were acute and others convalescent; all came from the United States, Italy and Spain. T cells, B-cell-depleted T cells, or PBMCs supplied cDNA or gDNA.

Per the study methods: Amplified reference gene primers provided the basis for estimating nucleated cell counts. The protocol was immunoSEQ multiplex PCR, while the TCRdb copy is restricted to in-frame clones and leaves out a portion. The V and J calls and clone size come from that table; D and trimming were worked out from the DNA. The sample holds over 200,000 clones, roughly nine tenths seen once. Unmatched junction bases numbered 5, after V lost 6 bases and J lost 6 bases. CDR1 and CDR2 (germline): LNHDA, SQIVND (reference sequence). The CDR3 contains 13 residues. V is TRBV19 and J is TRBJ1-1, with TRBD1 identical over 9 bases. The sample comprised peripheral blood. The sequence was obtained from a man aged 40-50 years with acute or convalescent COVID-19. The DNA for the CDR3 is TGTGCCAGTAGCGGCGGGACAGGGTCTGAAGCTTTCTTT. Translation gives CASSGGTGSEAFF.